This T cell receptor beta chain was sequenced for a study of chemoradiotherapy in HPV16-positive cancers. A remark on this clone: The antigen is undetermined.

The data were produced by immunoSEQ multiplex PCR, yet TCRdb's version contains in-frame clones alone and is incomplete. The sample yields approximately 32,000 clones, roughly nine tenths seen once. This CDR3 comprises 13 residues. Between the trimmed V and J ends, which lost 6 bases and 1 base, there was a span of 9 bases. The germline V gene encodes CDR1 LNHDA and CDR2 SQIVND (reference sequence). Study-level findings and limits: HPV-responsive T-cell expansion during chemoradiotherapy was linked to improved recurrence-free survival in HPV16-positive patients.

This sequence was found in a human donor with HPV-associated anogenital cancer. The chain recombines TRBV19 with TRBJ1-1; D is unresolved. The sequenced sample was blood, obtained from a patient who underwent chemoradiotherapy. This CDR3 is CASRGRGNTEAFF. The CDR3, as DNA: TGTGCCAGTAGAGGACGGGGGAACACTGAAGCTTTCTTT.